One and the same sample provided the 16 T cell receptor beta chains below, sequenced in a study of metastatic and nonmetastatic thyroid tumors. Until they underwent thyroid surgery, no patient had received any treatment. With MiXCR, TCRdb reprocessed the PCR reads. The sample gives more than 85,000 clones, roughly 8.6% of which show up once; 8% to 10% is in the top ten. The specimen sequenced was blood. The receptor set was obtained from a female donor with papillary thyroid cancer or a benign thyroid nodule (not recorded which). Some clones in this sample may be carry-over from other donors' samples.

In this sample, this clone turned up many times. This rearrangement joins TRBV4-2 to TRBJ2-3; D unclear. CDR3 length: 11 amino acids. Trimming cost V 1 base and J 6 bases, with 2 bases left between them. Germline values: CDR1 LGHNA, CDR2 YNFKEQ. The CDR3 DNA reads TGTGCCAGCAGCCAAGGGGATACGCAGTATTTT. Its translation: CASSQGDTQYF.

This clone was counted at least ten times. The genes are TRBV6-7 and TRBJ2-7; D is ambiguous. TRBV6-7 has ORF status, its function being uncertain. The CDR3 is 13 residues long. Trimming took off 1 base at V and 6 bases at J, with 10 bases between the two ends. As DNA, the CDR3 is TGTGCCAGCAGTTACTGGGGTGAGAGCGAGCAGTACTTC. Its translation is CASSYWGESEQYF.

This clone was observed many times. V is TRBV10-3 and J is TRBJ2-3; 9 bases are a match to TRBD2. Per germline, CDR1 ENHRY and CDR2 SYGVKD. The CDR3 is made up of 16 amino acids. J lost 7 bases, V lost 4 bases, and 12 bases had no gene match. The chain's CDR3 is CAISGRGGGALNTQYF. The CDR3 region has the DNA TGTGCCATCAGTGGAAGGGGCGGGGGGGCCCTAAATACGCAGTATTTT.

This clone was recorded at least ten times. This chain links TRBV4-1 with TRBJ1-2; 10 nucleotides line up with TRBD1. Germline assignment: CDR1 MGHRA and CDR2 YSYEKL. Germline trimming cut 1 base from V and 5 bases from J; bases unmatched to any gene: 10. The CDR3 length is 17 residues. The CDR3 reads CASSQGVTGQGSYGYTF. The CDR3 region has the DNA TGCGCCAGCAGCCAAGGGGTCACGGGACAGGGGTCGTATGGCTACACCTTC.

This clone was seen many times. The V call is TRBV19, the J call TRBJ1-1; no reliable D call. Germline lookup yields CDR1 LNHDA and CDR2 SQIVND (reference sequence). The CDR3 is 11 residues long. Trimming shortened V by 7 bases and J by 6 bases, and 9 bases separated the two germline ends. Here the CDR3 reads CASNEDSEAFF. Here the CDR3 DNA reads TGTGCCAGTAATGAGGACTCTGAAGCTTTCTTT.

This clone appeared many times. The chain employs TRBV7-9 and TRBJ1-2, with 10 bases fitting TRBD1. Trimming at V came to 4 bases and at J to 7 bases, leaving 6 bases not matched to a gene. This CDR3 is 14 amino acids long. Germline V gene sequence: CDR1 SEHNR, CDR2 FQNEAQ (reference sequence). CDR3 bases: TGTGCCAGCAGCTCGGGACAGGGGATATTTGGCTACACCTTC. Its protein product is CASSSGQGIFGYTF.

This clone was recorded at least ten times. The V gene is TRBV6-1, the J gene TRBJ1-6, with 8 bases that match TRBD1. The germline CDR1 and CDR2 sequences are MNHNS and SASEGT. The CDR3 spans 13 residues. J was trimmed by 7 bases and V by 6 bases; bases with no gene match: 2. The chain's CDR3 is CASRGQGNSPLHF. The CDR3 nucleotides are TGTGCCAGCAGAGGACAGGGCAATTCACCCCTCCACTTT.

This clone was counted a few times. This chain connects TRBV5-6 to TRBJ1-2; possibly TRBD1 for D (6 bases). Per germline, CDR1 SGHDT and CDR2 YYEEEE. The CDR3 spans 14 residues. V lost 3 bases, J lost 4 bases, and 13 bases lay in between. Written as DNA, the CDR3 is TGTGCCAGCAGCTCGGGACACCACGGCTATGGCTACACCTTC. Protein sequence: CASSSGHHGYGYTF. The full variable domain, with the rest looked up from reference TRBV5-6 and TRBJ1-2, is DAGVTQSPTHLIKTRGQQVTLRCSPKSGHDTVSWYQQALGQGPQFIFQYYEEEERQRGNFPDRFSGHQFPNYSSELNVNALLLGDSALYLCASSSGHHGYGYTFGSGTRLTVV.

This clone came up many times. The CDR3 DNA is TGCGCCAGCAGTGAGGGGGACACCGGGGAGCTGTTTTTT. This sequence encodes CASSEGDTGELFF. V and J are TRBV10-1 and TRBJ2-2; D remains unclear. Germline CDR1 reads WNHNN; CDR2 reads SYGVQD (reference sequence). This CDR3 is 13 amino acids long. Between the trimmed V and J ends, which lost 2 bases and 3 bases, there was a span of 4 bases.

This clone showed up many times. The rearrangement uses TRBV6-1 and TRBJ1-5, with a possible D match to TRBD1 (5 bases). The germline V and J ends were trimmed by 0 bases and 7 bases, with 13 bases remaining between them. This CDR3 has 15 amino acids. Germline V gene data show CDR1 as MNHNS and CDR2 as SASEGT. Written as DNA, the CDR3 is TGTGCCAGCAGTGAAGCACGGGACCCCAGGCAGCCCCAGCATTTT. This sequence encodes CASSEARDPRQPQHF.

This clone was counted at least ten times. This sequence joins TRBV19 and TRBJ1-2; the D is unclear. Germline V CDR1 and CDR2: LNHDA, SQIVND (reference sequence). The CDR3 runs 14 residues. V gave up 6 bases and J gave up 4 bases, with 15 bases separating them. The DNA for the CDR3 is TGTGCCAGTAGCCTCCGACCGGGAACCTATGGCTACACCTTC. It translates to CASSLRPGTYGYTF.

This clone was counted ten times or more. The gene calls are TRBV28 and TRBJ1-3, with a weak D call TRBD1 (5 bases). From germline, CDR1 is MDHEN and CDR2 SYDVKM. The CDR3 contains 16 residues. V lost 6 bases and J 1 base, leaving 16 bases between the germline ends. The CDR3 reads CASSTPGALSGNTIYF. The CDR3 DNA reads TGTGCCAGCAGCACTCCCGGGGCTTTATCTGGAAACACCATATATTTT.

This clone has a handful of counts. CDR3 amino acids: CASSLSFGQAGESTDTQYF. The CDR3 DNA reads TGTGCCAGCAGCTTGTCATTCGGACAAGCGGGGGAAAGCACAGATACGCAGTATTTT. The V and J genes are TRBV5-4 and TRBJ2-3, with 8 positions matching TRBD2. V lost 1 base to trimming and J lost 0 bases; unmatched junction nucleotides: 13. Germline CDR1 is SGHNT and CDR2 is YYREEE (reference sequence). This CDR3 spans 19 amino acids.

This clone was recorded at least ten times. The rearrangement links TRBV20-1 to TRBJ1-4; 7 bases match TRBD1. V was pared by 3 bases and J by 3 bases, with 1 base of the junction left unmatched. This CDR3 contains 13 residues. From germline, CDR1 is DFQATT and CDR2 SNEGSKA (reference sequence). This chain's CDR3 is CSARGQPNEKLFF. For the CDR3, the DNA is TGCAGTGCTAGGGGACAGCCTAATGAAAAACTGTTTTTT.

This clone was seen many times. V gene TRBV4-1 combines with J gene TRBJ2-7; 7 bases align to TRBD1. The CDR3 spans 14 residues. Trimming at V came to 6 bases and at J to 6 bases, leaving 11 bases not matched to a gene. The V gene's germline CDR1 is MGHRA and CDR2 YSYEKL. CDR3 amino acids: CASRERQGVFEQYF. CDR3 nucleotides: TGCGCCAGCAGGGAGAGACAGGGAGTATTCGAGCAGTACTTC.

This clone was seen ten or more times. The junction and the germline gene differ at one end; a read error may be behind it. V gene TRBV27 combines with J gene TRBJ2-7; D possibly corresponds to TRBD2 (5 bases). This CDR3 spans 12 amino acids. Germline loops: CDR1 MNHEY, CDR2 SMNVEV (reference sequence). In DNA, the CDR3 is TGTGCCAGCTGGGCAGGCGACTACGCGCAGTACTTC. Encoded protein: CASWAGDYAQYF.